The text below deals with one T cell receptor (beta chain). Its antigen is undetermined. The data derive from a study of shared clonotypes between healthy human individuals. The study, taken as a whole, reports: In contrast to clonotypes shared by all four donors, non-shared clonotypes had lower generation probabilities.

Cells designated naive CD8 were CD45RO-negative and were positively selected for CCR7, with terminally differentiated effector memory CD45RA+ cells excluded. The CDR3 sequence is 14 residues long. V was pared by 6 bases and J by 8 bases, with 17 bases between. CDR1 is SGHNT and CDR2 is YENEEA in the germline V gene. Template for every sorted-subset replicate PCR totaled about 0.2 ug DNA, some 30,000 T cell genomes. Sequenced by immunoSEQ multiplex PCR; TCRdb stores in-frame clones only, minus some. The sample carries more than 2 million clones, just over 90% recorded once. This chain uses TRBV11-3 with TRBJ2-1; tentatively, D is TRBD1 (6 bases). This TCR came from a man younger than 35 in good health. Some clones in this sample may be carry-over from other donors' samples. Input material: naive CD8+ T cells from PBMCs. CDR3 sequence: CASRSGQPGDEQFF. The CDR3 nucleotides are TGTGCCAGCAGATCGGGACAACCAGGTGATGAGCAGTTCTTC.